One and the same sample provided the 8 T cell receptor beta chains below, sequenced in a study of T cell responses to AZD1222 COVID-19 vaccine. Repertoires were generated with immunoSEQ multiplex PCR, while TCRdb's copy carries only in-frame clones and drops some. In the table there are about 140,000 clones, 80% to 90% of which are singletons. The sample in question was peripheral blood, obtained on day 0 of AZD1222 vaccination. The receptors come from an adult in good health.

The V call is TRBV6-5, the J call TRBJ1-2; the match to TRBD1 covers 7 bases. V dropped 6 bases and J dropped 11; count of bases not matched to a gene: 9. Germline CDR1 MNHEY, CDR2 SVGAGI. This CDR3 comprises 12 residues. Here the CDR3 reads CASRLTGTAYTF. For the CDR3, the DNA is TGTGCCAGCAGGTTAACCGGGACAGCTTACACCTTC.

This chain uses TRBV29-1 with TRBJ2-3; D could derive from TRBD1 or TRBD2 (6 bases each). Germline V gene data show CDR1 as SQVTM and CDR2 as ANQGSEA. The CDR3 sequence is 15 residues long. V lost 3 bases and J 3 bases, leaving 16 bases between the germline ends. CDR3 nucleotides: TGCAGCGTTGATGGTAGGGGGGTGGGAACAGATACGCAGTATTTT. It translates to CSVDGRGVGTDTQYF.

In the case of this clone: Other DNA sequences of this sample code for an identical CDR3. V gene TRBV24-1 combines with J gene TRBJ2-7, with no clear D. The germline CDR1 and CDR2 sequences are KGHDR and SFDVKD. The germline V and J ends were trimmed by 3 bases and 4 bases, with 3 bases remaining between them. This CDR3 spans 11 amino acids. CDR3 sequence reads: CATSDLYEQYF. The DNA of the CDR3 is TGTGCCACCAGTGATCTTTACGAGCAGTACTTC.

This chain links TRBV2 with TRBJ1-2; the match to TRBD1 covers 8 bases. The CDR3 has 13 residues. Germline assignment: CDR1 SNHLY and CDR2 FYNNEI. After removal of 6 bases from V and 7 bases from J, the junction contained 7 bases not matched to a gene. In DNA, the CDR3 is TGTGCCAGCAGGGGAGCACAGGGGGGTGGCTACACCTTC. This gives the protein CASRGAQGGGYTF.

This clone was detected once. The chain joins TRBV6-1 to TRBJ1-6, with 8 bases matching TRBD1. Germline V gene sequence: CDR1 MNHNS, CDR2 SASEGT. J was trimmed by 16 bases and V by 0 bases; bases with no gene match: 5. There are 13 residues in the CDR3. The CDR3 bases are TGTGCCAGCAGTGAAGCAGGACAGGGCGGGCTCCACTTT. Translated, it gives CASSEAGQGGLHF.

CDR3 DNA sequence: TGTGCCTGGTCCGCCGGCTATAGCAATCAGCCCCAGCATTTT. Protein product: CAWSAGYSNQPQHF. V and J are TRBV30 and TRBJ1-5; no definite D call. The CDR3 covers 14 residues. Germline assignment: CDR1 GTSNPN and CDR2 SVGIG (reference sequence). Deletions cut 5 bases from V and 0 bases from J, with 11 bases between. Based on the CDR3 plus reference TRBV30 and TRBJ1-5, the full variable domain is SQTIHQWPATLVQPVGSPLSLECTVEGTSNPNLYWYRQAAGRGLQLLFYSVGIGQISSEVPQNLSASRPQDRQFILSSKKLLLSDSGFYLCAWSAGYSNQPQHFGDGTRLSIL.

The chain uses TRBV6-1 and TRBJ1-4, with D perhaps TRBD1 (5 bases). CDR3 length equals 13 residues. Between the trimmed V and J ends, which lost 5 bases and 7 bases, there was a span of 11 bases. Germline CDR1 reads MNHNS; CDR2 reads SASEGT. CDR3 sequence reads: CASSYAGSEKLFF. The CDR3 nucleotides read TGTGCCAGCAGTTATGCAGGGAGTGAAAAACTGTTTTTT.

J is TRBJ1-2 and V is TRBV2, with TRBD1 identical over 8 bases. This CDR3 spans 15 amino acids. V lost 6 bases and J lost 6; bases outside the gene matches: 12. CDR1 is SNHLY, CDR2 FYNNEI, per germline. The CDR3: CASRGYGQGANGYTF. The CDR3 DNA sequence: TGTGCCAGCAGGGGATACGGACAGGGAGCTAATGGCTACACCTTC.